One and the same sample provided the 22 T cell receptor beta chains below, sequenced in a study of early T cells in non-severe SARS-CoV-2 infection. TCRdb processed the 5' RACE reads anew with MiXCR; each CDR3 protein has one entry. The sample has about 48,000 distinct CDR3 sequences, about 6% seen once. The specimen was whole blood, collected at baseline. The receptors stem from an adult who was a healthcare worker with PCR-confirmed SARS-CoV-2 infection or an uninfected control (not recorded which).

In its sample, this clonotype was seen many times. The genes are TRBV20-1 and TRBJ1-1; no reliable D call. Trimming pared 3 bases from V and 4 bases from J, leaving 9 bases between. Germline V gene lookup returns CDR1 DFQATT and CDR2 SNEGSKA (reference sequence). The CDR3 totals 12 residues. For the CDR3, the DNA is TGCAGTGCTAGTGTAGGGAGCACTGAAGCTTTCTTT. Translating gives CSASVGSTEAFF.

V usage is TRBV12-3 or TRBV12-4 and J usage is TRBJ1-5; 9 nucleotides align to TRBD1. The length of the CDR3 is 17 residues. J gave up 1 base and V 1 base, and 5 bases lay outside the gene matches. DNA of the CDR3: TGTGCCAGCAGTTTAGGTTTCGGGACAGGGAGCAATCAGCCCCAGCATTTT. Protein product: CASSLGFGTGSNQPQHF.

The CDR3 loop reads CASSRLNQPQHF. The CDR3 nucleotides read TGTGCCAGCAGCCGATTAAATCAGCCCCAGCATTTT. The chain carries TRBV7-9 and TRBJ1-5; no clear D gene. The CDR3 covers 12 residues. CDR1 and CDR2 (germline): SEHNR, FQNEAQ (reference sequence). The V gene lost 5 bases and the J gene lost 4 bases, with 6 bases spanning the gap.

The chain has TRBV6-6 and TRBJ2-1, with D perhaps TRBD2 (6 bases). In germline, CDR1 is MNHNY, CDR2 SVGAGI (reference sequence). Trimming removed 8 bases at V and 1 base at J, with 6 bases between. The CDR3 extends over 12 amino acids. The CDR3 protein is CASGGSYNEQFF. CDR3 in DNA: TGTGCCAGCGGGGGGTCCTACAATGAGCAGTTCTTC.

Only a few counts were recorded for this clonotype. The chain combines TRBV7-8 with TRBJ2-7; 7 bases agree with TRBD2. The germline CDR1 and CDR2 sequences are SGHVS and FQNEAQ. Unmatched junction bases numbered 4, after V lost 5 bases and J lost 3 bases. This CDR3 has 13 residues. The CDR3 loop is CASSRGLDYEQYF. CDR3 bases: TGTGCCAGCAGCAGAGGACTAGACTACGAGCAGTACTTC.

Remarks on this clonotype: With a much larger clone just one base away, this may be a read error. This chain connects TRBV7-2 to TRBJ2-1; D perhaps matches TRBD2 (6 bases). V was shortened by 10 bases and J by 5 bases, with 15 bases between the two germline ends. This CDR3 spans 13 amino acids. Germline V gene lookup returns CDR1 SGHTA and CDR2 FQGNSA. The chain's CDR3 is CTIGRGPDNEQFF. For the CDR3, the DNA is TGTACCATCGGGAGAGGGCCGGACAATGAGCAGTTCTTC.

This clonotype was detected many times. The chain recombines TRBV3-1 with TRBJ2-2; D not resolved. V lost 1 base and J 3 bases, leaving 9 bases between the germline ends. Germline V gives CDR1 LGHDT, CDR2 YNNKEL (reference sequence). CDR3 length: 15 residues. The CDR3 region is CASSQGNSDTGELFF. CDR3 DNA: TGTGCCAGCAGCCAAGGGAACTCAGACACCGGGGAGCTGTTTTTT.

About this clonotype: A much larger clone lies one base from this, so it may be a read error. The chain employs TRBV28 and TRBJ2-2; maybe TRBD2 (6 bases). This CDR3 is 15 amino acids long. Germline V gene data show CDR1 as MDHEN and CDR2 as SYDVKM. The CDR3 reads CASSSPRRGTGELSF. As DNA, the CDR3 is TGTGCCAGCAGTTCCCCTCGCCGGGGGACCGGGGAGCTGTCTTTT.

This clonotype was detected ten times or more. The rearrangement joins TRBV12-3 or TRBV12-4 to TRBJ1-5; TRBD1 matches at 9 bases. This CDR3 contains 15 residues. After removal of 6 bases from V and 2 bases from J, the junction contained 5 bases not matched to a gene. CDR3: CASRQWTGGNQPQHF. The CDR3 region has the DNA TGTGCCAGCAGGCAATGGACAGGGGGCAATCAGCCCCAGCATTTT.

This chain connects TRBV20-1 to TRBJ2-3, with TRBD2 matching over 7 bases. Germline-derived CDR1 and CDR2 are DFQATT and SNEGSKA (reference sequence). The CDR3 runs 15 residues. V gave up 5 bases and J gave up 1 base; unmatched junction bases: 9. This chain's CDR3 is CSAPGPTSGTDTQYF. CDR3 DNA: TGCAGTGCTCCAGGCCCAACTAGCGGCACAGATACGCAGTATTTT.

This clonotype was found a few times. The chain joins TRBV6-2 or TRBV6-3 to TRBJ2-1; TRBD2 matches 13 bases. The CDR3 runs 18 residues. The V gene's germline CDR1 is MNHEY and CDR2 SVGEGT. V lost 8 bases, J lost 4 bases, and 14 bases stayed unmatched. CDR3 DNA: TGTGCCAGCGGGGCGATGTCGACTAGCGGGAGGCTTTACAATGAGCAGTTCTTC. This codes for CASGAMSTSGRLYNEQFF.

V and J are TRBV6-9 and TRBJ2-3, with no clear D. Trimming removed 6 bases from V and 2 bases from J, with 9 bases in between. CDR3 length: 13 residues. CDR1 is MNHGY and CDR2 is SVAAGI in the germline V gene. The CDR3 region has the DNA TGTGCCAGCAGCCCAAAGTACACAGATACGCAGTATTTT. Protein product: CASSPKYTDTQYF.

This clonotype was seen a few times. The chain uses TRBV4-3 and TRBJ1-4; TRBD1 might be the D (5 bases). Trimming took 3 bases from V and 4 from J, leaving 15 bases between them. The CDR3 runs 16 residues. Germline CDR1 and CDR2: LGHNA and YSLEER. CDR3 protein: CASSQLAGKNNEKLFF. The DNA of the CDR3 is TGCGCCAGCAGCCAGCTGGCAGGGAAGAATAATGAAAAACTGTTTTTT.

The V and J genes are TRBV7-9 and TRBJ2-2, with 8 bases lining up with TRBD1. This CDR3 contains 17 residues. The germline CDR1 and CDR2 sequences are SEHNR and FQNEAQ (reference sequence). V was clipped by 5 bases and J by 4 bases; unmatched bases: 12. The DNA of the CDR3 is TGTGCCAGCAGCCAAAGGGGCGGGACAGGATTCACCGGGGAGCTGTTTTTT. It translates to CASSQRGGTGFTGELFF.

About this clonotype: Germline and junction disagree at one end, which may indicate a read error. V is TRBV10-3 and J is TRBJ2-3; 7 bases fit TRBD1. The CDR3 totals 14 residues. Germline CDR1 and CDR2: ENHRY and SYGVKD. CDR3 residues: CASGQAPNPDRQYF. The CDR3 nucleotides read TGTGCCAGTGGACAGGCCCCGAATCCAGATAGGCAGTATTTT.

The chain is built from TRBV18 and TRBJ1-5, with TRBD1 matching 10 bases. Per the germline V gene, CDR1 is KGHSH and CDR2 is LQKENI. The ends lost 4 bases at V and 5 bases at J; junction bases unmatched: 5. The CDR3 loop spans 15 amino acids. CDR3 loop: CASSRDRGGYQPQHF. DNA of the CDR3: TGTGCCAGCTCACGGGACAGGGGAGGGTATCAGCCCCAGCATTTT. The full variable domain, rest sourced from reference TRBV18 and TRBJ1-5, is NAGVMQNPRHLVRRRGQEARLRCSPMKGHSHVYWYRQLPEEGLKFMVYLQKENIIDESGMPKERFSAEFPKEGPSILRIQQVVRGDSAAYFCASSRDRGGYQPQHFGDGTRLSIL.

This clonotype showed up just a few times. The V gene is TRBV28, the J gene TRBJ2-7; D not certain. Trimming pared 2 bases from V and 1 base from J, leaving 12 bases between. CDR3 length: 15 residues. CDR1 and CDR2 (germline): MDHEN, SYDVKM. In DNA form, the CDR3 reads TGTGCCAGCAGTTTAGGAACCATGGGGTCCTACGAGCAGTACTTC. Protein sequence: CASSLGTMGSYEQYF.

This clonotype has more than one count but fewer than ten. The chain links TRBV6-1 to TRBJ2-1, with unresolved D. Trimming pared 1 base from V and 3 bases from J, leaving 10 bases between. CDR1 and CDR2 (germline): MNHNS, SASEGT. The CDR3 loop spans 15 amino acids. CDR3 DNA: TGTGCCAGCAGTGAAGTCGCACCCCTCTACAATGAGCAGTTCTTC. This codes for CASSEVAPLYNEQFF.

This clonotype was recorded at least ten times. The rearrangement joins TRBV5-4 to TRBJ2-7; the match to TRBD2 covers 8 bases. The V gene's germline CDR1 is SGHNT and CDR2 YYREEE (reference sequence). The length of the CDR3 is 16 residues. Unmatched junction bases numbered 8, after V lost 0 bases and J lost 3 bases. CDR3 region: CASSLAASGSIYEQYF. As DNA, the CDR3 is TGTGCCAGCAGCTTGGCTGCGAGCGGGAGTATCTACGAGCAGTACTTC.

In this sample, this clonotype turned up a few times. V and J are TRBV20-1 and TRBJ2-5; maybe TRBD1 (5 bases). Germline CDR1 and CDR2: DFQATT and SNEGSKA (reference sequence). Between the trimmed V and J ends, which lost 6 bases and 3 bases, there was a span of 14 bases. CDR3 size: 13 residues. CDR3 region: CSAPPGAEETQYF. The DNA for the CDR3 is TGCAGTGCCCCTCCTGGGGCGGAAGAGACCCAGTACTTC.

This clonotype was detected many times. The rearrangement uses TRBV20-1 and TRBJ1-1, with D maybe TRBD1 (5 bases). CDR3 length: 11 residues. Germline V lookup: CDR1 DFQATT, CDR2 SNEGSKA (reference sequence). DNA of the CDR3: TGCAGCTCCGGGGCGGACACTGAAGCTTTCTTT. Its protein product is CSSGADTEAFF.

This clonotype was observed a handful of times. V gene TRBV14 combines with J gene TRBJ2-5; D unresolved. Germline CDR1 reads SGHDN; CDR2 reads FVKESK. The V and J ends lost 0 bases and 4 bases respectively, with 9 bases between them. The CDR3 is 14 residues long. For the CDR3, the DNA is TGTGCCAGCAGCCAAGATACACGGGTAGAGACCCAGTACTTC. This gives the protein CASSQDTRVETQYF.